The 32 T cell receptor beta chains below all came from one sample that was sequenced in a study of blood T cell repertoires in COVID-19. Assay used: immunoSEQ multiplex PCR; TCRdb lists only in-frame clones, some missing. The table includes 350,000 to 400,000 clones, approximately 84% detected once. The sample comprised PBMCs or T cells enriched from blood (not recorded which). These receptors all stem from a woman aged 25 to 39 who had recovered from COVID-19.

The rearrangement uses TRBV5-5 and TRBJ2-1; 7 bases align to TRBD1. This CDR3 is 12 amino acids long. Trimming at V came to 3 bases and at J to 9 bases, leaving 3 bases not matched to a gene. In germline, CDR1 is SGHKS, CDR2 YYEKEE (reference sequence). The CDR3 DNA sequence: TGTGCCAGCAGCTCGCACAGGGGTGAGCAGTTCTTC. Protein: CASSSHRGEQFF.

This clone was observed a few times. Different DNA sequences within this sample yield the same CDR3. The chain has TRBV9 and TRBJ2-5, with 12 bases that match TRBD2. The ends lost 0 bases at V and 4 bases at J; junction bases unmatched: 1. Germline lookup yields CDR1 SGDLS and CDR2 YYNGEE. There are 15 residues in the CDR3. CDR3 in DNA: TGTGCCAGCAGCGTAGGGACTAGCGGGGTAGAGACCCAGTACTTC. Protein sequence: CASSVGTSGVETQYF.

CDR3 residues: CASSSSGNTYNEQFF. CDR3 nucleotide sequence: TGCGCCAGCAGCTCTAGCGGGAATACCTACAATGAGCAGTTCTTC. This chain joins TRBV5-1 and TRBJ2-1; 9 bases line up with TRBD2. V gave up 3 bases and J gave up 2 bases; unmatched junction bases: 3. The CDR3 is 15 residues long. The V gene's germline CDR1 is SGHRS and CDR2 YFSETQ.

The chain links TRBV5-1 to TRBJ1-2; D might be TRBD1 (6 bases). The germline CDR1 and CDR2 sequences are SGHRS and YFSETQ. This CDR3 contains 15 residues. V was shortened by 7 bases and J by 2 bases, with 18 bases between the two germline ends. CDR3 sequence: CASSPDGGLNYGYTF. Written as DNA, the CDR3 is TGCGCCAGCTCCCCCGACGGGGGGCTGAACTATGGCTACACCTTC.

This clone was observed a handful of times. This chain links TRBV4-2 with TRBJ2-6; 9 nucleotides align to TRBD2. The germline V gene has CDR1 LGHNA and CDR2 YNFKEQ. This CDR3 contains 16 residues. J gave up 4 bases and V 4 bases, and 5 bases lay outside the gene matches. Here the CDR3 DNA reads TGTGCCAGCAGCCCTAGCGGGACATCCGGGGCCAACGTCCTGACTTTC. Translation: CASSPSGTSGANVLTF.

The chain combines TRBV18 with TRBJ1-2; 9 bases map to TRBD1. The CDR3 is made up of 16 amino acids. The V segment lost 3 bases and the J segment 8 bases; nucleotides outside the gene matches: 13. Germline V gives CDR1 KGHSH, CDR2 LQKENI. CDR3 residues: CASSPLSGQGKRGYTF. Here the CDR3 DNA reads TGTGCCAGCTCACCCCTCTCAGGACAGGGGAAGAGGGGCTACACCTTC.

V gene TRBV28 combines with J gene TRBJ2-3, with TRBD2 identical over 14 bases. The CDR3 has 18 residues. Germline V lookup: CDR1 MDHEN, CDR2 SYDVKM. Trimming removed 4 bases from V and 2 bases from J; junction bases left unmatched: 8. The CDR3 protein is CASSWTSGRFASTDTQYF. The CDR3 DNA is TGTGCCAGCAGTTGGACTAGCGGGAGGTTCGCCTCCACAGATACGCAGTATTTT.

V is TRBV27 and J is TRBJ2-7; 9 positions match TRBD1. The length of the CDR3 is 15 residues. CDR1 is MNHEY and CDR2 is SMNVEV in the germline V gene (reference sequence). J gave up 3 bases and V 6 bases, and 9 bases lay outside the gene matches. Here the CDR3 reads CASRLIDRGGYEQYF. In DNA, the CDR3 is TGTGCCAGCAGGCTAATTGACAGGGGGGGCTACGAGCAGTACTTC.

The chain combines TRBV7-8 with TRBJ1-5; 7 nucleotides match TRBD1. V trimming: 5 bases; J trimming: 1 base; junction bases outside the gene matches: 11. The CDR3 contains 17 residues. Germline V gives CDR1 SGHVS, CDR2 FQNEAQ. CDR3 sequence (DNA): TGTGCCAGCAGCCCGGAGACAGGGTGGGGGAGCAATCAGCCCCAGCATTTT. Amino acid sequence: CASSPETGWGSNQPQHF.

The V and J genes are TRBV28 and TRBJ1-1, with 7 bases fitting TRBD1. This CDR3 region has 14 residues. Germline trimming cut 6 bases from V and 8 bases from J; bases unmatched to any gene: 12. The germline gives CDR1 MDHEN, CDR2 SYDVKM. CDR3 loop: CASRPPGQRFEAFF. DNA of the CDR3: TGTGCCAGCAGACCTCCGGGACAGCGGTTCGAAGCTTTCTTT.

The genes are TRBV5-1 and TRBJ2-4; D is uncertain. Germline values: CDR1 SGHRS, CDR2 YFSETQ. CDR3 length: 15 amino acids. Between the trimmed V and J ends, which lost 3 bases and 7 bases, there was a span of 17 bases. CDR3 sequence: CASSSDGPPGNIQYF. As DNA, the CDR3 is TGCGCCAGCAGCTCCGACGGTCCCCCCGGGAACATTCAGTACTTC.

The gene calls are TRBV14 and TRBJ2-3; D may be TRBD1 (5 bases). Trimming shortened V by 0 bases and J by 3 bases, and 13 bases separated the two germline ends. This CDR3 contains 16 residues. CDR1 SGHDN and CDR2 FVKESK come from the germline V gene. CDR3 DNA sequence: TGTGCCAGCAGCCAAGAAGGGCCCCCAGGGACAGATACGCAGTATTTT. It specifies CASSQEGPPGTDTQYF.

The chain links TRBV5-1 to TRBJ2-7; 8 nucleotides line up with TRBD2. Germline assignment: CDR1 SGHRS and CDR2 YFSETQ. The CDR3 totals 14 residues. The V segment lost 4 bases and the J segment 5 bases; nucleotides outside the gene matches: 8. CDR3 residues: CASSGPAGVNEQYF. CDR3 sequence (DNA): TGCGCCAGCAGCGGCCCAGCGGGAGTGAACGAGCAGTACTTC. Variable domain in full (rest from reference TRBV5-1 and TRBJ2-7): KAGVTQTPRYLIKTRGQQVTLSCSPISGHRSVSWYQQTPGQGLQFLFEYFSETQRNKGNFPGRFSGRQFSNSRSEMNVSTLELGDSALYLCASSGPAGVNEQYFGPGTRLTVT.

The rearrangement links TRBV19 to TRBJ1-2; 8 nucleotides match TRBD1. CDR3 length equals 13 residues. The junction had 4 bases not matched to a gene; V was cut back by 3 bases and J by 7 bases. From germline, CDR1 is LNHDA and CDR2 SQIVND (reference sequence). CDR3 sequence: CASSMRDRIGYTF. The CDR3 DNA reads TGTGCCAGTAGTATGAGGGACAGGATTGGCTACACCTTC.

The V call is TRBV14, the J call TRBJ2-1; 13 positions match TRBD2. This CDR3 contains 18 residues. Germline V gene data show CDR1 as SGHDN and CDR2 as FVKESK. The junction had 6 bases not matched to a gene; V was cut back by 1 base and J by 3 bases. DNA of the CDR3: TGTGCCAGCAGCCAAGGGACTAGCGGGAGTTTGGGCTACAATGAGCAGTTCTTC. Translation gives CASSQGTSGSLGYNEQFF.

This chain links TRBV19 with TRBJ1-6, with 9 bases identical to TRBD1. CDR3 length equals 15 residues. The V gene end was trimmed by 3 bases and the J gene end by 7 bases; junction bases not matched to a gene: 4. Germline CDR1 and CDR2: LNHDA and SQIVND (reference sequence). The CDR3: CASSMYRGLNSPLHF. CDR3 in DNA: TGTGCCAGTAGTATGTACAGGGGGCTGAATTCACCCCTCCACTTT.

This chain uses TRBV7-8 with TRBJ2-7; possible D gene TRBD2, 5 bases. This CDR3 has 14 residues. Germline CDR1 reads SGHVS; CDR2 reads FQNEAQ. V was pared by 1 base and J by 0 bases, with 7 bases between. For the CDR3, the DNA is TGTGCCAGCAGCTTAGGAGGGTACTCCTACGAGCAGTACTTC. This gives the protein CASSLGGYSYEQYF.

The rearrangement links TRBV11-2 to TRBJ1-2; D possibly corresponds to TRBD1 (5 bases). Trimming cost V 1 base and J 6 bases, with 12 bases left between them. This CDR3 region has 14 residues. Germline lookup yields CDR1 SGHAT and CDR2 FQNNGV. The CDR3 DNA sequence: TGTGCCAGCAGCTTAGTGCAGGGAGGTAATGGCTACACCTTC. As protein: CASSLVQGGNGYTF.

The chain combines TRBV3-1 (or the pseudogene TRBV3-2) with TRBJ2-1; D is undetermined. The CDR3 is made up of 16 amino acids. CDR1 LGHDT and CDR2 YNNKEL come from the germline V gene (reference sequence). Trimming took off 3 bases at V and 4 bases at J, with 16 bases between the two ends. DNA for the CDR3: TGTGCCAGCAGCCATAAGATAAGCCGCTCTTACAATGAGCAGTTCTTC. This translates into CASSHKISRSYNEQFF.

The genes are TRBV28 and TRBJ2-3, with 11 bases lining up with TRBD2. This CDR3 is built from 16 residues. The ends lost 5 bases at V and 4 bases at J; junction bases unmatched: 8. Germline CDR1 reads MDHEN; CDR2 reads SYDVKM. CDR3 coding DNA: TGTGCCAGCAGTCCTCTAGCGGGAGGAGTCCCAGATACGCAGTATTTT. Translated, it gives CASSPLAGGVPDTQYF.

The chain links TRBV27 to TRBJ1-5; D might be TRBD1 (5 bases). The CDR3 contains 12 residues. The germline V and J ends were trimmed by 5 bases and 7 bases, with 9 bases remaining between them. Germline V gene sequence: CDR1 MNHEY, CDR2 SMNVEV (reference sequence). Written as DNA, the CDR3 is TGTGCCAGCAGTGTCGGGGGGCAGCCCCAGCATTTT. It is translated as CASSVGGQPQHF.

The table lists this clone with a few counts. CDR3 in amino acids: CASSPWTGRSYEQYF. As DNA, the CDR3 is TGTGCCAGCAGCCCATGGACAGGCCGCTCCTACGAGCAGTACTTC. V and J are TRBV7-9 and TRBJ2-7; 7 bases agree with TRBD1. Germline CDR1 reads SEHNR; CDR2 reads FQNEAQ (reference sequence). The V gene end was trimmed by 5 bases and the J gene end by 0 bases; junction bases not matched to a gene: 7. This CDR3 contains 15 residues.

The chain recombines TRBV7-9 with TRBJ2-1; maybe TRBD2 (6 bases). V lost 4 bases to trimming and J lost 6 bases, with 13 bases between them. The CDR3 runs 14 residues. Germline assignment: CDR1 SEHNR and CDR2 FQNEAQ (reference sequence). The CDR3 here is CASSSGTYPNEQFF. The CDR3 DNA reads TGTGCCAGCAGCTCGGGGACTTACCCCAATGAGCAGTTCTTC.

This clone came up once. The rearrangement joins TRBV3-1 (or the pseudogene TRBV3-2) to TRBJ1-4, with D perhaps matching TRBD1 (6 bases). The CDR3 runs 15 residues. V was cut by 1 base and J by 8 bases, with 14 bases left in between. The germline V gene encodes CDR1 LGHDT and CDR2 YNNKEL (reference sequence). The DNA for the CDR3 is TGTGCCAGCAGCCAAGGATCCAGGGGAGACGAAAAACTGTTTTTT. Protein sequence: CASSQGSRGDEKLFF.

The chain carries TRBV19 and TRBJ2-1; a possible D gene is TRBD2 (5 bases). V shed 5 bases and J shed 6 bases, with 17 bases lying between them. The germline V gene has CDR1 LNHDA and CDR2 SQIVND (reference sequence). This CDR3 has 15 residues. The CDR3 is CASSFLADRFNEQFF. CDR3 DNA: TGTGCCAGTAGTTTCCTAGCAGATAGGTTCAATGAGCAGTTCTTC. Together with reference TRBV19 and TRBJ2-1, the CDR3 gives the full variable domain: DGGITQSPKYLFRKEGQNVTLSCEQNLNHDAMYWYRQDPGQGLRLIYYSQIVNDFQKGDIAEGYSVSREKKESFPLTVTSAQKNPTAFYLCASSFLADRFNEQFFGPGTRLTVL.

The chain joins TRBV29-1 to TRBJ1-1; 12 bases agree with TRBD1. CDR3 length equals 15 residues. V shed 7 bases, J shed 3 bases, and the junction held 9 bases outside the gene matches. Looked up from germline, CDR1 is SQVTM and CDR2 is ANQGSEA. The CDR3 DNA reads TGCAGCGCCCAGGGACAGGGGGCTTTTGACACTGAAGCTTTCTTT. Residues: CSAQGQGAFDTEAFF. Together with reference TRBV29-1 and TRBJ1-1, the CDR3 gives the full variable domain: SAVISQKPSRDICQRGTSLTIQCQVDSQVTMMFWYRQQPGQSLTLIATANQGSEATYESGFVIDKFPISRPNLTFSTLTVSNMSPEDSSIYLCSAQGQGAFDTEAFFGQGTRLTVV.

This clone was counted between two and nine times. This chain connects TRBV19 to TRBJ2-2, with D hard to call. Deletions cut 2 bases from V and 1 base from J, with 5 bases between. Germline V lookup: CDR1 LNHDA, CDR2 SQIVND (reference sequence). The CDR3 length is 14 residues. The CDR3 is CASSILVNTGELFF. In DNA, the CDR3 is TGTGCCAGTAGTATACTAGTGAACACCGGGGAGCTGTTTTTT. Looking up the rest from reference TRBV19 and TRBJ2-2 gives the full variable domain: DGGITQSPKYLFRKEGQNVTLSCEQNLNHDAMYWYRQDPGQGLRLIYYSQIVNDFQKGDIAEGYSVSREKKESFPLTVTSAQKNPTAFYLCASSILVNTGELFFGEGSRLTVL.

The J gene is TRBJ2-7, the V gene TRBV6-6, with D perhaps TRBD1 (5 bases). Trimming took 4 bases from V and 2 from J, leaving 12 bases between them. Germline V CDR1 and CDR2: MNHNY, SVGAGI (reference sequence). There are 14 residues in the CDR3. CDR3 loop: CASSSDSIAYEQYF. The CDR3 DNA is TGTGCCAGCAGTTCCGACAGTATCGCCTACGAGCAGTACTTC.

This clone appeared a single time. V is TRBV5-4 and J is TRBJ2-5, with 9 bases lining up with TRBD2. J gave up 2 bases and V 2 bases, and 1 base lay outside the gene matches. CDR3 length: 14 amino acids. CDR1 and CDR2 (germline): SGHNT, YYREEE (reference sequence). The CDR3 protein is CASSFLAGQETQYF. CDR3 nucleotide sequence: TGTGCCAGCAGCTTCCTAGCGGGACAAGAGACCCAGTACTTC. The full variable domain, in which reference TRBV5-4 and TRBJ2-5 provide the parts outside the CDR3, is ETGVTQSPTHLIKTRGQQVTLRCSSQSGHNTVSWYQQALGQGPQFIFQYYREEENGRGNFPPRFSGLQFPNYSSELNVNALELDDSALYLCASSFLAGQETQYFGPGTRLLVL.

This chain connects TRBV11-2 to TRBJ1-2; 9 nucleotides agree with TRBD1. The CDR3 is 14 residues long. Germline CDR1 is SGHAT and CDR2 is FQNNGV. J was trimmed by 5 bases and V by 4 bases; bases with no gene match: 5. As DNA, the CDR3 is TGTGCCAGCAGCTCGGGGACAGGGCATTATGGCTACACCTTC. Translation gives CASSSGTGHYGYTF.

This chain joins TRBV5-6 and TRBJ2-3; TRBD2 aligns across 10 bases. The CDR3 length is 15 residues. V trimming: 4 bases; J trimming: 0 bases; junction bases outside the gene matches: 2. CDR1 is SGHDT, CDR2 YYEEEE, per germline. The chain's CDR3 is CASSRGLASTDTQYF. The CDR3 nucleotides are TGTGCCAGCAGCCGGGGACTAGCGAGCACAGATACGCAGTATTTT.

The chain has TRBV6-5 and TRBJ1-2; 7 bases agree with TRBD1. The CDR3 has 13 residues. The V and J ends lost 7 bases and 4 bases, in that order; junction bases with no gene match: 6. The germline gives CDR1 MNHEY, CDR2 SVGAGI. CDR3 bases: TGTGCCAGCACCCCCCGGGACAGCTATGGCTACACCTTC. Residues: CASTPRDSYGYTF.